This section outlines one TCR beta chain sequence together with its context. No antigen is known for it. This specimen belongs to a study of OX40 agonist ivuxolimab in advanced cancers. The wider study: Patients were infused with ivuxolimab every 2 weeks at 0.01 to 10 mg/kg. At roughly 80% male, the cohort had a mean age of around 56 years, ranging from about 20 to 79. Two cutaneous melanoma patients and one hepatocellular carcinoma patient, three in all, had partial responses. Study-level findings and limits: Clones of CD4+ and CD8+ blood T cells grew by week 6 at doses of 0.1 to 3.0 mg/kg.

Sequenced by immunoSEQ multiplex PCR; TCRdb stores in-frame clones only, minus some. This sample has tens of thousands of clones, with roughly 87% found just once. Per the germline V gene, CDR1 is MGHRA and CDR2 is YSYEKL. Trimming cost V 6 bases and J 6 bases, with 20 bases left between them. This CDR3 region has 16 residues. The source material was CD4+ or CD8+ T cells sorted from blood, sampled in a trial of the OX40 agonist ivuxolimab. The V gene is TRBV4-1, the J gene TRBJ2-2; D tentatively reads TRBD1 or TRBD2 (6 bases each). The source is an adult with an advanced solid tumor such as melanoma, head and neck, liver or kidney cancer. The CDR3 DNA sequence: TGCGCCAGCAGTCATCGAGGGGGGAGCGGAGCCGGGGAGCTGTTTTTT. Protein: CASSHRGGSGAGELFF.